This T cell receptor (beta chain) originates from a study of cytomegalovirus exposure and HLA in healthy donors. The donors belonged to the approximately 120-subject validation cohort, separate from the approximately 670-subject first cohort. Remarks on this clone: Its antigen is undetermined.

Whole-study findings and limits: CMV antigen specificity of a few CMV-associated chains was confirmed in vitro. Across donors, most TCRs were seen rarely, yet some public ones were widespread. In a later analysis, first-cohort TCR clusters were found to tend to co-occur in the 95 to 150 validation repertoires.

The germline gives CDR1 SGHDN, CDR2 FVKESK. This CDR3 has 14 amino acids. V dropped 1 base and J dropped 5 bases, with 11 bases sitting between them. Sequencing used immunoSEQ multiplex PCR; TCRdb keeps in-frame clones, though not all of them. The table lists 120,000 or so clones, 85% to 90% of them singletons. Sequenced sample: PBMCs. This TCR derives from a young woman in good health and CMV-seronegative. The chain couples TRBV14 to TRBJ1-1, with D tentatively TRBD1 (6 bases). CDR3 DNA sequence: TGTGCCAGCAGCCAAGGGAGACAGGCGACTGAAGCTTTCTTT. As protein: CASSQGRQATEAFF.